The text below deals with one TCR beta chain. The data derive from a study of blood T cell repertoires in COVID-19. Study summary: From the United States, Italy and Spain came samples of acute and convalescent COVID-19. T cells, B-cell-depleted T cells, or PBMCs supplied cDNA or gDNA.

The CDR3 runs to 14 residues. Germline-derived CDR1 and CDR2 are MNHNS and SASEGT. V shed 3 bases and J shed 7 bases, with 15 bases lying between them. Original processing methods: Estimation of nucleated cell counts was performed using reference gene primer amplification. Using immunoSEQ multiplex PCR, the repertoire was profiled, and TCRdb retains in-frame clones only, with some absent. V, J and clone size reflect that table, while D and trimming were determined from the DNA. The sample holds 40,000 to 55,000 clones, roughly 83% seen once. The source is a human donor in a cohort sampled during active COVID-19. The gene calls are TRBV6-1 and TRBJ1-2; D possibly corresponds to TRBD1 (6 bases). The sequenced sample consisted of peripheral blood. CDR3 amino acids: CASSEIQGRSGYTF. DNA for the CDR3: TGTGCCAGCAGTGAGATACAGGGTCGGAGTGGCTACACCTTC.